A selection of T cell receptor beta chains follows, all from one sample in a study of T cell responses to AZD1222 COVID-19 vaccine. Profiling relied on immunoSEQ multiplex PCR, and the TCRdb table lists in-frame clones only, not all of them. In the table there are 70,000 to 80,000 clones, 80% of which are singletons. The sequencing used peripheral blood, collected 28 days after the second AZD1222 dose. All receptors come from an adult who received the AZD1222 COVID-19 vaccine. Both conserved end residues are part of each CDR3. D genes are given only for firm matches. Clone size, where shown, is once, few, many, or a class for clones that have expanded.

NA	TRBD2	TRBV28	TRBJ2-2	TGTGCCAGCAGTTTACCTAGCGGGCACACCGGGGAGCTGTTTTTT	CASSLPSGHTGELFF
NA	TRBD1	TRBV11-3	TRBJ2-3	TGTGCCAGCAGCCCCCGGACAGGGGAAACGGCAGATACGCAGTATTTT	CASSPRTGETADTQYF
NA	NA	TRBV3-1/TRBV3-2	TRBJ2-7	TGTGCCAGCAGCCAAAGCCGGGATACCTACGAGCAGTACTTC	CASSQSRDTYEQYF
NA	NA	TRBV18	TRBJ2-2	TGTGCCAGCTCACCAGACGATGCCGGGGAGCTGTTTTTT	CASSPDDAGELFF
NA	TRBD1	TRBV6-2/TRBV6-3	TRBJ1-6	TGTGCCAGCAGTCAAGGACAGGGACTAAATTCACCCCTCCACTTT	CASSQGQGLNSPLHF
NA	NA	TRBV12-3/TRBV12-4	TRBJ1-4	TGTGCCAGCAGTTTAGGGCAAGGAGAAAAACTGTTTTTT	CASSLGQGEKLFF
few	NA	TRBV4-1	TRBJ2-1	TGCGCCAGCAGCCTGGAGGGCCGGTCCTACAATGAGCAGTTCTTC	CASSLEGRSYNEQFF
once	NA	TRBV9	TRBJ2-7	TGTGCCAGCAGCGTAGGGGGGGGCCACGAGCAGTACTTC	CASSVGGGHEQYF
NA	NA	TRBV18	TRBJ2-2	TGTGCCAGCTCACCAACTGGCACCGGGGAGCTGTTTTTT	CASSPTGTGELFF
NA	TRBD1	TRBV7-8	TRBJ2-7	TGTGCCAGCAGTCGACAGGGCTACGAGCAGTACTTC	CASSRQGYEQYF
NA	NA	TRBV3-1/TRBV3-2	TRBJ2-7	TGTGCCAGCAGCCAAGAGGCCGCTGGCGGGCAGTACTTC	CASSQEAAGGQYF
NA	TRBD1	TRBV5-6	TRBJ2-3	TGTGCCAGCAGCTTGAGGACAGGGGGGTTCGCAGATACGCAGTATTTT	CASSLRTGGFADTQYF
few	NA	TRBV18	TRBJ2-1	TGTGCCAGCTCACCGGACGTGCTGCCCTACAATGAGCAGTTCTTC	CASSPDVLPYNEQFF
NA	TRBD2	TRBV6-5	TRBJ2-2	TGTGCCAGTCGCTGGAGCGGGGGGTCCACCGGGGAGCTGTTTTTT	CASRWSGGSTGELFF
NA	TRBD1	TRBV19	TRBJ1-1	TGTGCCAGTAGTGCGGGACAGTACACTGAAGCTTTCTTT	CASSAGQYTEAFF
NA	NA	TRBV7-8	TRBJ2-1	TGTGCCAGCAGTGGAGCGGTAGGAGGGGTGGAGCAGTTCTTC	CASSGAVGGVEQFF
NA	NA	TRBV6-5	TRBJ2-3	TGTGCCAGCAGTTCCGTAGCTTCAGATACGCAGTATTTT	CASSSVASDTQYF
NA	NA	TRBV6-5	TRBJ2-1	TGTGCCAGCATCCCGGACCCCGTCAATGAGCAGTTCTTC	CASIPDPVNEQFF
NA	TRBD2	TRBV5-1	TRBJ2-2	TGCGCCAGCAGCTTGGGACTAGCGGGAGCGGTCACCGGGGAGCTGTTTTTT	CASSLGLAGAVTGELFF
NA	NA	TRBV28	TRBJ2-7	TGTGCCAGCAGGACGGGGGCCTCGATTTCGGGGCAGTACTTC	CASRTGASISGQYF
NA	TRBD1	TRBV6-5	TRBJ1-6	TGTGCCAGCAGGACACAGGGGTATAATTCACCCCTCCACTTT	CASRTQGYNSPLHF
NA	NA	TRBV5-6	TRBJ2-1	TGTGCCAGCAGCTTGTGGGTAAATGAGCAGTTCTTC	CASSLWVNEQFF
NA	NA	TRBV29-1	TRBJ1-1	TGCAGCGTTGAAGTACCCCTTGCTGGAGCTTTCTTT	CSVEVPLAGAFF
NA	NA	TRBV9	TRBJ2-5	TGTGCCAGCAGCGTAGAAGGAGCTGACGCGGAGACCCAGTACTTC	CASSVEGADAETQYF
NA	NA	TRBV30	TRBJ1-6	TGTGCCTGGAGTACCGTCACCTTGACAAGCTCCTATAATTCACCCCTCCACTTT	CAWSTVTLTSSYNSPLHF
NA	NA	TRBV19	TRBJ1-2	TGTGCCAGTAGTACAACCGGGACATTTTATGGCTACACCTTC	CASSTTGTFYGYTF
NA	NA	TRBV5-6	TRBJ2-1	TGTGCCAGCAGCTTATGGCGGACTAACAATGAGCAGTTCTTC	CASSLWRTNNEQFF
few	NA	TRBV7-9	TRBJ1-2	TGTGCCAGCACCGATTGGAAAGTGGGCTACACCTTC	CASTDWKVGYTF
NA	NA	TRBV6-5	TRBJ1-1	TGTGCCAGCAGTTTTGGGCAGCTGAACACTGAAGCTTTCTTT	CASSFGQLNTEAFF
NA	TRBD2	TRBV6-6	TRBJ2-7	TGTGCCAGCAGTTACTCAGGGAGGGGATCGGTTGACGAGCAGTACTTC	CASSYSGRGSVDEQYF
NA	TRBD1	TRBV14	TRBJ2-2	TGTGCCAGCAGCCAGCCGGGACAGGGGGAGGACACCGGGGAGCTGTTTTTT	CASSQPGQGEDTGELFF
NA	NA	TRBV30	TRBJ2-7	TGTGCCTGGAGTTACTCCCACGAGCAGTACTTC	CAWSYSHEQYF
NA	NA	TRBV7-9	TRBJ1-1	TGTGCCAGCAGCTCGGGACACCTTGAAGCTTTCTTT	CASSSGHLEAFF
NA	NA	TRBV11-2	TRBJ1-1	TGTGCCAGCAGCTTAGAGTACGGGGTTCGGGCTTTCTTT	CASSLEYGVRAFF
NA	TRBD1	TRBV9	TRBJ2-2	TGTGCCAGTATTCCGGGACAGACGAACACCGGGGAGCTGTTTTTT	CASIPGQTNTGELFF
NA	NA	TRBV9	TRBJ2-1	TGTGCCAGCAGCGTAACTGGGGTCAATGAGCAGTTCTTC	CASSVTGVNEQFF
few	TRBD1	TRBV4-2	TRBJ1-1	TGTGCCAGCAGCCGGGTGCAGGGGGGCACTGAAGCTTTCTTT	CASSRVQGGTEAFF
NA	NA	TRBV27	TRBJ1-2	TGTGCCAGCAGTTTTAACCGTAACTATGGCTACACCTTC	CASSFNRNYGYTF
NA	NA	TRBV7-6	TRBJ2-1	TGTGCCAGCAGCCCACGGGGGCGTAGCTCCTACAATGAGCAGTTCTTC	CASSPRGRSSYNEQFF
NA	NA	TRBV11-3	TRBJ2-2	TGTGCCAGCAGCGCGAGGACGAACACCGGGGAGCTGTTTTTT	CASSARTNTGELFF
NA	NA	TRBV24-1	TRBJ2-2	TGTGCCACCAGTGATTTGCGGACAGCGAAGGGCGGGGAGCTGTTTTTT	CATSDLRTAKGGELFF
NA	TRBD2	TRBV24-1	TRBJ2-1	TGTGCCACCAGTGAACCAGCTAGCGGGGGGACCTACAATGAGCAGTTCTTC	CATSEPASGGTYNEQFF
NA	TRBD1	TRBV7-8	TRBJ2-3	TGTGCCAGCAGCTCCGGACAGGGGAATTTTGCAGATACGCAGTATTTT	CASSSGQGNFADTQYF
NA	TRBD1	TRBV11-1	TRBJ1-2	TGTGCCAGCAGCTTAGGGACAGGGGACTATGGCTACACCTTC	CASSLGTGDYGYTF
NA	TRBD1	TRBV7-2	TRBJ1-1	TGTGCCAGCAGTGGACAGGGGGCCGGTCTCACTGAAGCTTTCTTT	CASSGQGAGLTEAFF
NA	NA	TRBV11-3	TRBJ2-1	TGTGCCAGCAGCTCCAGGGGAGGCCACAATGAGCAGTTCTTC	CASSSRGGHNEQFF
NA	NA	TRBV28	TRBJ1-6	TGTGCCAGCAGCGAGGGGACACCCCTCCACTTT	CASSEGTPLHF